The TCR beta chain described here comes from a study of blood T cell repertoires in COVID-19. In the original analysis: Amplification from reference gene primers served as the basis for estimated nucleated cell counts. Some clones are missing from TCRdb's copy, which holds only in-frame ones; the method was immunoSEQ multiplex PCR. V and J calls and clone size are as listed in that table; D and trimming were resolved from the DNA. The data hold a few hundred thousand clones, with 85% to 90% observed a single time. Membership in each cohort depended on participant-reported clinical history. All recovered Cohort 3 donors got two negative PCRs, got clearance, or saw symptom resolution. Sequenced sample: PBMCs or T cells enriched from blood (not recorded which). This clonotype originated in a young man who had recovered from COVID-19.

Here the CDR3 reads CASSQGAGTGGSGELFF. CDR3 DNA sequence: TGCGCCAGCAGCCAAGGAGCCGGGACAGGGGGTTCCGGGGAGCTGTTTTTT. This chain connects TRBV4-3 to TRBJ2-2; 11 bases align to TRBD1. Germline CDR1 is LGHNA and CDR2 is YSLEER. The trim removed 1 base at V and 6 bases at J, leaving 7 bases unmatched. The CDR3 covers 17 residues.